This entry concerns a single TCR beta chain. Libraries were prepared by immunoSEQ multiplex PCR; TCRdb keeps only in-frame clonotypes and omits some of them. The table shows 650,000 to 700,000 clones, with less than 95% occurring only once. This sample was included in a study of shared clonotypes between healthy human individuals. Study-wide context: The donor pool was made up of a couple of women and a few men aged 18 to 49.

V shed 3 bases and J shed 5 bases, with 13 bases lying between them. The CDR3 runs 14 residues. Germline assignment: CDR1 SNHLY and CDR2 FYNNEI. Sequenced sample: memory CD8+ T cells from PBMCs. Sample subset: CD45RO+ cells pooled with CCR7-negative TemRA cells. The chain recombines TRBV2 with TRBJ2-5; D possibly corresponds to TRBD2 (6 bases). The receptor was isolated from a man between 18 and 35 years old in good health. Some clones in this sample may be carry-over from other donors' samples. The CDR3 DNA reads as TGTGCCAGCAGTGATGCGTACGGGAGCGAGACCCAGTACTTC. It yields the protein CASSDAYGSETQYF.